One sample yielded the 9 T cell receptor beta chains listed below, sequenced in a study of human T cells and chemical hapten exposure. TCRdb recomputed calls from the RACE reads with MiXCR, one row per CDR3 protein. This repertoire shows about 140,000 distinct CDR3 sequences, about 11% found once; its top ten account for under 1.5%. The time point denotes: patch test 2, 6 weeks after DPC sensitization. The treatment is: therapeutic diphenylcyclopropenone sensitization with weekly scalp DPC. The sample in question was whole blood, obtained in connection with sensitization to the hapten diphenylcyclopropenone (DPC). Receptors originate from a woman in her 50s with alopecia areata. Some clones in this sample may be carry-over from other donors' samples.

This clonotype came up a few times. The rearrangement links TRBV10-2 to TRBJ2-4; no firm D call. The V gene's germline CDR1 is WSHSY and CDR2 SAAADI. Trimming shortened V by 8 bases and J by 10 bases, and 18 bases separated the two germline ends. This CDR3 comprises 13 residues. This chain's CDR3 is CASARSPPIIQYF. The CDR3 nucleotides are TGCGCCAGCGCCCGGAGTCCCCCGATAATTCAGTACTTC.

The V gene is TRBV29-1, the J gene TRBJ2-1; D call uncertain. The V end was cut by 7 bases, the J end by 4 bases, with 14 bases between. This CDR3 is built from 13 residues. Germline loops: CDR1 SQVTM, CDR2 ANQGSEA. The CDR3 nucleotides are TGCAGCGCTTCCCTAGACTCTTACAATGAGCAGTTCTTC. It is translated as CSASLDSYNEQFF.

Many counts were recorded for this clonotype. Germline and junction disagree at one end, which may indicate a read error. V gene TRBV12-3 or TRBV12-4 combines with J gene TRBJ2-3, with TRBD2 identical over 9 bases. The CDR3 extends over 15 amino acids. The CDR3 coding sequence is TGTGCCAGCAGCTTAGCGGGAGCTGGCACAGATACGCAGTATTTT. Translated, it gives CASSLAGAGTDTQYF.

The V call is TRBV29-1, the J call TRBJ2-5; no definite D call. Trimming removed 8 bases from V and 5 bases from J, with 12 bases in between. The CDR3 covers 11 residues. CDR1 is SQVTM, CDR2 ANQGSEA, per germline. The DNA for the CDR3 is TGCAGCTCTCGTGTGAGTGAGACCCAGTACTTC. Translated, it gives CSSRVSETQYF.

This clonotype showed up many times. The chain joins TRBV10-3 to TRBJ1-5; D call uncertain. V was trimmed by 2 bases and J by 0 bases, leaving 8 bases between them. This CDR3 is built from 15 residues. Germline lookup yields CDR1 ENHRY and CDR2 SYGVKD. CDR3 sequence (DNA): TGTGCCATCAGTGAGACGAGCGTTAGCAATCAGCCCCAGCATTTT. It encodes CAISETSVSNQPQHF.

This clonotype showed up many times. The V and J genes are TRBV5-1 and TRBJ2-1; 14 bases match TRBD2. The CDR3 spans 15 residues. Germline lookup yields CDR1 SGHRS and CDR2 YFSETQ. The ends lost 4 bases at V and 12 bases at J; junction bases unmatched: 9. The CDR3 reads CASSAGLAGVESQFF. CDR3 nucleotides: TGCGCCAGCAGCGCGGGACTAGCGGGAGTTGAATCGCAGTTCTTC.

The chain uses TRBV5-1 and TRBJ2-1; D gene unclear. With 4 bases removed from V and 8 bases from J, the gap between germline ends came to 10 bases. This CDR3 spans 12 amino acids. CDR1 and CDR2 from the germline V gene are SGHRS and YFSETQ. The CDR3 sequence: CASSLQTDEQFF. As DNA, the CDR3 is TGCGCCAGCAGCCTTCAGACGGATGAGCAGTTCTTC.

The V and J genes are TRBV18 and TRBJ2-1, with 8 bases matching TRBD1. There are 16 residues in the CDR3. With 5 bases clipped from V and 3 bases from J, the junction kept 9 bases outside the gene matches. Germline V gene lookup returns CDR1 KGHSH and CDR2 LQKENI. Here the CDR3 reads CASSTRTGTGYNEQFF. CDR3 sequence (DNA): TGTGCCAGCTCAACCCGGACAGGGACAGGCTACAATGAGCAGTTCTTC.

V is TRBV7-2 and J is TRBJ2-7, with 9 bases that match TRBD1. With V trimmed by 0 bases and J by 3 bases, 6 bases remained unmatched. Germline V gene data show CDR1 as SGHTA and CDR2 as FQGNSA. This CDR3 comprises 16 residues. The CDR3 nucleotides are TGTGCCAGCAGCTTAGCGCAAGGGACAGGGCGCTACGAGCAGTACTTC. Its translation is CASSLAQGTGRYEQYF.